This T cell receptor beta chain comes out of a study of OX40 agonist ivuxolimab in advanced cancers. The overall study: Six ivuxolimab dose levels, 0.01 to 10 mg/kg, were given intravenously every 2 weeks. Those enrolled were 80% to 85% male, with a mean age of approximately 60 years and ages from about 20 to 79. Points from the study as a whole: Those patients achieving a partial response at 0.1-3.0 mg/kg showed among the lowest clonal expansion.

The CDR3 is made up of 15 amino acids. The ends were cut back, 5 bases at V and 3 bases at J, with 15 bases in the middle. From germline, CDR1 is WSHSY and CDR2 SAAADI. TCRdb keeps only in-frame clones here, not all; method: immunoSEQ multiplex PCR. The top ten hold around 0.29% of the sample, which has tens of thousands of clones, more than 70% seen once. As for this clone: Antigen: not known.

Baseline was the first blood sampling point, followed by cycle 4 day 1 and cycle 7 day 1. The V gene is TRBV10-2, the J gene TRBJ2-3, with D tentatively TRBD2 (5 bases). The sample was CD4+ or CD8+ T cells sorted from blood, taken in a trial of the OX40 agonist ivuxolimab. This clonotype originated in an adult with an advanced solid tumor such as melanoma, head and neck, liver or kidney cancer. CDR3 amino acids: CASSQMDFNTDTQYF. The DNA for the CDR3 is TGCGCCAGCAGTCAAATGGACTTTAATACAGATACGCAGTATTTT.